This TCR beta chain was captured in a study of cytomegalovirus exposure and HLA in healthy donors. PCR employed 60 Vbeta and 13 Jbeta primers. The assay was immunoSEQ multiplex PCR, and TCRdb's table has in-frame clones only and misses some. Here the sample spans under 100,000 clones, over 60% being singletons. The germline CDR1 and CDR2 sequences are SGHDT and YYEEEE. The CDR3 has 15 residues. V gave up 0 bases and J gave up 3 bases, with 13 bases separating them. This rearrangement joins TRBV5-6 to TRBJ2-7; no firm D call. The sequencing sample was made of PBMCs. The sequence was obtained from a man between 35 and 55 years old in good health and CMV-seronegative. The CDR3 region has the DNA TGTGCCAGCAGCTTGGGACTCACTGCTGTCTACGAGCAGTACTTC. Its protein is CASSLGLTAVYEQYF.